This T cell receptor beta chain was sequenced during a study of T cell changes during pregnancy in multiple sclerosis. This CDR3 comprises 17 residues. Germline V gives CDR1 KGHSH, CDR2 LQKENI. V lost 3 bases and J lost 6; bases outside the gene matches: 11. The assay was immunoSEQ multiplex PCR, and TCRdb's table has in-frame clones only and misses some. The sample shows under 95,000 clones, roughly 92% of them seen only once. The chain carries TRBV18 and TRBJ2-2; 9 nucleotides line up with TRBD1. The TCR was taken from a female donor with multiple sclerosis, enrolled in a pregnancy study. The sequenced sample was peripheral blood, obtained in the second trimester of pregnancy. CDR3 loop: CASSPLPGQGESGELFF. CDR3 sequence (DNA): TGTGCCAGCTCACCTTTACCGGGACAGGGAGAATCCGGGGAGCTGTTTTTT.